One T cell receptor (beta chain) is described in this entry. A read error may produce the germline difference seen at one junction end. The data originate from a study of blood T cell repertoires in COVID-19. Study context: Acute and convalescent COVID-19 samples came from the United States, Italy and Spain. PBMCs, B-cell-depleted T cells, or T cells provided the cDNA or gDNA that made up the material.

The participants were between about 18 and 90 years old and came from roughly 24 US areas. This CDR3 is built from 13 residues. From germline, CDR1 is KGHDR and CDR2 SFDVKD. Under the authors' procedure: Nucleated cell number was recorded as an estimate derived from reference gene primer amplification. Some clones are missing from TCRdb's copy, which holds only in-frame ones; the method was immunoSEQ multiplex PCR. That table is the source of V, J and clone size, and D and trimming were worked out from the DNA. The sample holds about 310,000 clones, 70% to 90% seen once. This sequence joins TRBV24-1 and TRBJ1-2, with D perhaps TRBD1 (5 bases). What was sequenced was PBMCs or T cells enriched from blood (not recorded which). This TCR came from a man aged 30-40 years who had recovered from COVID-19. CDR3 bases: TGTGCCACCAGTGAACCTGACAGCGAGAAGACTTATTTC. Translation gives CATSEPDSEKTYF.